This T cell receptor (beta chain) was captured in a study of blood T cell repertoires in COVID-19. Study-wide background: Sources were T cells, B-cell-depleted T cells, or PBMCs; the material itself was cDNA or gDNA.

Each participant's cohort was designated according to participant-reported clinical history. Donors in Cohort 3 who had recovered were those with two negative PCRs, healthcare professional clearance, or resolution of their symptoms. As originally analysed: Nucleated cell number was recorded as an estimate derived from reference gene primer amplification. Sequenced by immunoSEQ multiplex PCR; TCRdb stores in-frame clones only, minus some. That table furnishes V, J and clone size, whereas the DNA furnished D and trimming. The sample records 140,000 to 150,000 clones, about 82% being singletons. CDR1 and CDR2 from the germline V gene are SGHRS and YFSETQ. V dropped 0 bases and J dropped 4; count of bases not matched to a gene: 7. The CDR3 runs 18 residues.

The source is a woman between 40 and 55 years old who had recovered from COVID-19. The sample taken for sequencing was PBMCs or T cells enriched from blood (not recorded which). The chain recombines TRBV5-1 with TRBJ2-1, with 13 bases aligning to TRBD2. The CDR3 loop is CASSLALPTSGGYNEQFF. CDR3 DNA: TGCGCCAGCAGCTTGGCCCTCCCGACTAGCGGGGGGTACAATGAGCAGTTCTTC.